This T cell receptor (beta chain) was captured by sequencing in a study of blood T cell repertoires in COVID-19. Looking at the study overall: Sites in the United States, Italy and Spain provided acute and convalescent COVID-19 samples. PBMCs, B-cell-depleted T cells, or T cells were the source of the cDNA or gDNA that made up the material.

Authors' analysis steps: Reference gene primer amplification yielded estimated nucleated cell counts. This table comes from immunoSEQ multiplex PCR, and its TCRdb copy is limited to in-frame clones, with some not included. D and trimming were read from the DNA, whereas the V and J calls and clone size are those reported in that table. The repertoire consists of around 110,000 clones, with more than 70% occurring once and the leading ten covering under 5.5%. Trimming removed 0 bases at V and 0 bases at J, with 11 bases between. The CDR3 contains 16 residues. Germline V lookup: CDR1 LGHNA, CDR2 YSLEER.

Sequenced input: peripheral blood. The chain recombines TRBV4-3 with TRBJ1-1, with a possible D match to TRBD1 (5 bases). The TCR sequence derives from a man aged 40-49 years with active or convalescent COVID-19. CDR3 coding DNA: TGCGCCAGCAGCCAAGAAATTAGGGGTTTGAACACTGAAGCTTTCTTT. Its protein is CASSQEIRGLNTEAFF.